This T cell receptor (beta chain) appears in the sequencing data of a study of blood T cell repertoires in COVID-19. Per the original data handling: Reference gene primer amplification in the assay estimated nucleated cell counts. Clones were read by immunoSEQ multiplex PCR, and TCRdb kept only the in-frame ones, dropping some. That table gives V, J and clone size, and the DNA gave D and trimming. The table includes 200,000 to 250,000 clones, around 81% detected once. The CDR3 length is 16 residues. Per the germline V gene, CDR1 is SGHVS and CDR2 is FQNEAQ. V was shortened by 5 bases and J by 0 bases, with 11 bases between the two germline ends. This clone is a singleton in its sample.

The TCR was taken from a woman aged 70-85 years with acute or convalescent COVID-19. The chain recombines TRBV7-8 with TRBJ1-6; a weak D match, TRBD1 (5 bases). Sequencing input: peripheral blood. In nucleotides, the CDR3 is TGTGCCAGCAGCCCTAGACAGAGCTCCTATAATTCACCCCTCCACTTT. Its protein is CASSPRQSSYNSPLHF. The full variable domain, its missing parts supplied by reference TRBV7-8 and TRBJ1-6, is GAGVSQSPRYKVAKRGQDVALRCDPISGHVSLFWYQQALGQGPEFLTYFQNEAQLDKSGLPSDRFFAERPEGSVSTLKIQRTQQEDSAVYLCASSPRQSSYNSPLHFGNGTRLTVT.